Listed below are T cell receptor beta chains from one sample, sequenced in a study of cytomegalovirus exposure and HLA in healthy donors. The method was immunoSEQ multiplex PCR; TCRdb's version includes in-frame clones alone and lacks a portion of them. The table has about 160,000 clones, 79% seen once. Material for sequencing was PBMCs. The receptors stem from a human donor in good health. The CDR3 runs from the conserved cysteine through the conserved F or W. The D gene is left open where the match is weak. Only part of the rows carry a size: once, few, many, or a class if the clone is expanded.

J: TRBJ2-7
D: NA
V: TRBV4-1
size: NA
CDR3: CASSQDLGAGRLRSYEQYF
DNA: TGCGCCAGCAGCCAAGATCTTGGGGCGGGACGACTCCGCTCCTACGAGCAGTACTTC

J: TRBJ2-4
D: TRBD1
V: TRBV15
size: NA
CDR3: CATSSPGTGNILAKNIQYF
DNA: TGTGCCACCAGCAGTCCCGGGACAGGGAACATTCTAGCCAAAAACATTCAGTACTTC

J: TRBJ2-1
D: TRBD2
V: TRBV13
size: NA
CDR3: CASSQPLRGSGSTNEQFF
DNA: TGTGCCAGCAGTCAGCCCCTCAGGGGTAGCGGGAGTACCAATGAGCAGTTCTTC

J: TRBJ2-7
D: TRBD1
V: TRBV6-5
size: NA
CDR3: CASSPSRDSFYEQYF
DNA: TGTGCCAGCAGTCCTTCCCGGGACAGCTTTTACGAGCAGTACTTC

J: TRBJ1-4
D: NA
V: TRBV15
size: NA
CDR3: CATSREGRTTTNEKLFF
DNA: TGTGCCACCAGCAGAGAGGGCCGAACGACAACTAATGAAAAACTGTTTTTT

J: TRBJ1-5
D: TRBD1
V: TRBV6-1
size: few
CDR3: CASRERQGSSNQPQHF
DNA: TGTGCCAGCAGAGAACGACAGGGGAGCAGCAATCAGCCCCAGCATTTT

J: TRBJ1-1
D: NA
V: TRBV4-2
size: NA
CDR3: CASSSLMNTEAFF
DNA: TGTGCCAGCTCAAGCCTCATGAACACTGAAGCTTTCTTT

J: TRBJ1-2
D: NA
V: TRBV7-9
size: NA
CDR3: CASSLVRGLEGYTF
DNA: TGTGCCAGCAGCTTAGTTCGCGGATTAGAGGGCTACACCTTC

J: TRBJ1-1
D: NA
V: TRBV6-1
size: once
CDR3: CASSATGNTEAFF
DNA: TGTGCCAGCAGTGCCACAGGGAACACTGAAGCTTTCTTT

J: TRBJ2-5
D: TRBD2
V: TRBV5-1
size: once
CDR3: CASSLQTSGGQETQYF
DNA: TGCGCCAGCAGCTTACAGACTAGCGGGGGTCAAGAGACCCAGTACTTC

J: TRBJ2-5
D: NA
V: TRBV7-2
size: once
CDR3: CASSPSGLFQETQYF
DNA: TGTGCCAGCAGCCCCAGCGGGCTCTTTCAAGAGACCCAGTACTTC

J: TRBJ1-3
D: NA
V: TRBV10-3
size: once
CDR3: CAISELLADTIYF
DNA: TGTGCCATCAGTGAGTTGTTAGCTGACACCATATATTTT

J: TRBJ2-6
D: NA
V: TRBV7-8
size: NA
CDR3: CASSLEVGNRAGAGANVLTF
DNA: TGTGCCAGCAGCTTAGAGGTCGGGAACCGGGCCGGGGCTGGGGCCAACGTCCTGACTTTC

J: TRBJ1-2
D: TRBD1
V: TRBV5-4
size: NA
CDR3: CASSSRDSYGYTF
DNA: TGTGCCAGCAGCTCCCGGGACAGTTATGGCTACACCTTC

J: TRBJ1-1
D: NA
V: TRBV20-1
size: NA
CDR3: CSARGRGEAFF
DNA: TGCAGTGCTAGAGGTAGGGGCGAAGCTTTCTTT

J: TRBJ1-2
D: NA
V: TRBV12-5
size: NA
CDR3: CASGDPPGLRVNYGYTF
DNA: TGTGCTAGTGGTGACCCCCCAGGCCTTAGAGTTAACTATGGCTACACCTTC

J: TRBJ1-1
D: NA
V: TRBV7-9
size: NA
CDR3: CASSFNPGEAFF
DNA: TGTGCCAGCAGCTTTAATCCGGGGGAAGCTTTCTTT

J: TRBJ2-3
D: NA
V: TRBV5-6
size: NA
CDR3: CASSLVDRSPGDTQYF
DNA: TGTGCCAGCAGCTTGGTCGACAGGAGCCCAGGGGATACGCAGTATTTT

J: TRBJ1-6
D: NA
V: TRBV27
size: NA
CDR3: CASSFNRNNSPLHF
DNA: TGTGCCAGCAGTTTTAACAGGAATAATTCACCCCTCCACTTT

J: TRBJ2-5
D: TRBD2
V: TRBV13
size: NA
CDR3: CASSWGLRETQYF
DNA: TGTGCCAGCAGCTGGGGACTACGGGAGACCCAGTACTTC

J: TRBJ1-1
D: NA
V: TRBV19
size: NA
CDR3: CASSLRTGPYEAFF
DNA: TGTGCCAGTAGTTTGAGAACAGGGCCATATGAAGCTTTCTTT

J: TRBJ2-7
D: TRBD2
V: TRBV5-8
size: NA
CDR3: CASSLRGLAGGFEQYF
DNA: TGTGCCAGCAGCCTCCGGGGACTAGCGGGAGGGTTCGAGCAGTACTTC

J: TRBJ2-1
D: NA
V: TRBV11-2
size: NA
CDR3: CASGLLPVGSYNEQFF
DNA: TGTGCCAGCGGGCTGCTCCCGGTGGGCTCCTACAATGAGCAGTTCTTC

J: TRBJ2-1
D: TRBD2
V: TRBV15
size: NA
CDR3: CATSSGTYNEQFF
DNA: TGTGCCACCTCGAGCGGGACCTACAATGAGCAGTTCTTC

J: TRBJ2-7
D: NA
V: TRBV27
size: NA
CDR3: CASSFSRGTYEQYF
DNA: TGTGCCAGCAGTTTCTCCCGGGGGACGTACGAGCAGTACTTC

J: TRBJ2-7
D: NA
V: TRBV6-6
size: once
CDR3: CASSYMGVAYEQYF
DNA: TGTGCCAGCAGTTACATGGGAGTTGCCTACGAGCAGTACTTC

J: TRBJ2-7
D: TRBD2
V: TRBV28
size: NA
CDR3: CASSFQAGESRGEQYF
DNA: TGTGCCAGCAGTTTCCAAGCGGGAGAAAGTAGAGGCGAGCAGTACTTC

J: TRBJ2-3
D: NA
V: TRBV7-9
size: NA
CDR3: CASSLVLGGTTDTQYF
DNA: TGTGCCAGCAGCTTAGTCCTAGGAGGAACCACAGATACGCAGTATTTT

J: TRBJ2-1
D: NA
V: TRBV19
size: once
CDR3: CASSRGRGLGEQFF
DNA: TGTGCCAGTAGTAGGGGACGGGGGTTGGGTGAGCAGTTCTTC

J: TRBJ2-1
D: TRBD2
V: TRBV27
size: NA
CDR3: CASSPYGLAGGKEQFF
DNA: TGTGCCAGCAGTCCCTATGGACTAGCGGGAGGGAAGGAGCAGTTCTTC

J: TRBJ2-7
D: NA
V: TRBV27
size: NA
CDR3: CASSLKAPGYEQYF
DNA: TGTGCCAGCAGTTTAAAGGCCCCGGGATACGAGCAGTACTTC

J: TRBJ1-2
D: NA
V: TRBV15
size: NA
CDR3: CATSTGANYGYTF
DNA: TGTGCCACCTCCACCGGAGCTAACTATGGCTACACCTTC

J: TRBJ2-7
D: NA
V: TRBV6-5
size: NA
CDR3: CASSRDRFAYEQYF
DNA: TGTGCCAGCAGTCGTGACAGGTTCGCCTACGAGCAGTACTTC

J: TRBJ1-6
D: TRBD1
V: TRBV7-6
size: NA
CDR3: CASRPTGDNSPLHF
DNA: TGTGCCAGCAGGCCGACAGGGGATAATTCACCCCTCCACTTT

J: TRBJ2-7
D: NA
V: TRBV29-1
size: NA
CDR3: CSVVLPRLPIFRQYF
DNA: TGCAGCGTTGTACTACCGCGATTACCAATATTTCGGCAGTACTTC

J: TRBJ2-5
D: NA
V: TRBV6-1
size: NA
CDR3: CASTVRPKETQYF
DNA: TGTGCCAGCACGGTCAGGCCTAAAGAGACCCAGTACTTC